The clone carrying this TCR beta chain came up once. The target antigen is unknown. Trimming took off 0 bases at V and 8 bases at J, with 9 bases between the two ends. CDR1 SGDLS and CDR2 YYNGEE come from the germline V gene. The CDR3 is made up of 13 amino acids. This sample is part of a study of cytomegalovirus exposure and HLA in healthy donors. Overall study results and limits: Later on, an analysis found that several of the most significant clusters appeared to be linked to common viral pathogens, which included parvovirus B19.

PCR involved 60 Vbeta and 13 Jbeta primers. Under the authors' procedure: It was a later analysis that counted 83 million or so unique TCR beta chains, of which roughly 11 million were shared. Produced via immunoSEQ multiplex PCR; TCRdb's table is partial and in-frame only. The V and J calls and clone size come from that table; D and trimming were worked out from the DNA. The profile shows some 220,000 clones, 70% to 85% of them singletons. This chain joins TRBV9 and TRBJ1-5; D remains unclear. Sequenced material: PBMCs. The sequence was collected from a woman in her thirties or forties in good health and CMV-seronegative. CDR3 loop: CASSVDNYEPQHF. CDR3 nucleotide sequence: TGTGCCAGCAGCGTAGACAATTACGAGCCCCAGCATTTT.